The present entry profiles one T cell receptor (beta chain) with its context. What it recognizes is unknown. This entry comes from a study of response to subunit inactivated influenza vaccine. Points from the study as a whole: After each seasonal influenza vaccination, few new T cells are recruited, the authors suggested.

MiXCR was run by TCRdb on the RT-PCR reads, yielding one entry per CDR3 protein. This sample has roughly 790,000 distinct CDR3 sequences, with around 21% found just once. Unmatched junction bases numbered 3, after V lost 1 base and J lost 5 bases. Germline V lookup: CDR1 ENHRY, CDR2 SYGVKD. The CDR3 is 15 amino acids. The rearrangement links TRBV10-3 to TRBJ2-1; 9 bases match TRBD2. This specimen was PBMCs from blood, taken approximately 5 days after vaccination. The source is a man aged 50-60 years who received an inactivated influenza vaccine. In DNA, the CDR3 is TGTGCCATCAGTGAGTTAGCGGGAGAACACAATGAGCAGTTCTTC. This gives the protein CAISELAGEHNEQFF.